This T cell receptor beta chain was sequenced during a study of blood T cell repertoires in COVID-19. For the study at large: The analysed material was cDNA or gDNA that came from T cells, B-cell-depleted T cells, or PBMCs.

Per germline, CDR1 WNHNN and CDR2 SYGVQD (reference sequence). Trimming pared 3 bases from V and 3 bases from J, leaving 11 bases between. The CDR3 has 14 residues. Sequencing used immunoSEQ multiplex PCR; TCRdb keeps in-frame clones, though not all of them. Of around 140,000 clones in the sample, 60% to 85% were seen once. The specimen was peripheral blood. This receptor was identified in a man aged 45 to 65 with acute or convalescent COVID-19. The V and J genes are TRBV10-1 and TRBJ2-5; maybe TRBD1 (6 bases). The CDR3 coding sequence is TGCGCCAGCAGTGACGACAGGTTCGAAGAGACCCAGTACTTC. Encoded protein: CASSDDRFEETQYF.